These 23 T cell receptor beta chains share one sample of origin, sequenced in a study of T cell repertoires in cytomegalovirus infection (dated by TCRdb to the late 2010s). TCRdb lists the instrument as Illumina HiSeq 1500. TCRdb took the public reads, trimmed them with fastp at Q25, ran MiXCR for clone calling and kept in-frame beta chains. Entries are consolidated by CDR3 protein sequence, retaining the most common genes and DNA. The sample has roughly 230,000 distinct CDR3 sequences on record, approximately 17% of them singletons. The ten largest account for roughly 50% of the sample. Input material: CD8+ T cells from PBMCs. The receptors here all came from a human donor in good health (CMV status not recorded). Some clones in this sample may be carry-over from other donors' samples.

A word on this clonotype: A much larger clone is a single base away; this may be a read error. The chain links TRBV12-3 or TRBV12-4 to TRBJ1-1; 8 nucleotides agree with TRBD1. The CDR3 is made up of 15 amino acids. The CDR3 sequence: CVSSGTGTLNTEAFF. The CDR3 DNA sequence: TGTGTCAGCAGCGGGACAGGAACCTTGAACACTGAAGCTTTCTTT.

The CDR3 is CASSEYGQGSYEQYF. The CDR3 nucleotides read TGTGCCAGCAGTGAATATGGGCAGGGCTCCTACGAGCAGTACTTC. This chain uses TRBV2 with TRBJ2-7; TRBD1 might be the D (5 bases). This CDR3 region has 15 residues. Germline V gives CDR1 SNHLY, CDR2 FYNNEI. The V and J ends lost 2 bases and 0 bases respectively, with 11 bases between them. Combining the CDR3 with reference TRBV2 and TRBJ2-7 gives the whole variable domain EPEVTQTPSHQVTQMGQEVILRCVPISNHLYFYWYRQILGQKVEFLVSFYNNEISEKSEIFDDQFSVERPDGSNFTLKIRSTKLEDSAMYFCASSEYGQGSYEQYFGPGTRLTVT.

The chain is built from TRBV6-1 and TRBJ1-1; tentative D call: TRBD1 (5 bases). Germline CDR1 and CDR2: MNHNS and SASEGT. The CDR3 runs 15 residues. The V end was cut by 10 bases, the J end by 1 base, with 19 bases between. CDR3 nucleotides: TGTGCCACATCAACCAGACAGCTAGGGAACACTGAAGCTTTCTTT. Its protein product is CATSTRQLGNTEAFF.

This clonotype has ten or more counts. The chain has TRBV7-9 and TRBJ2-7; the match to TRBD1 covers 7 bases. This CDR3 is built from 14 residues. The germline V gene encodes CDR1 SEHNR and CDR2 FQNEAQ (reference sequence). Trimming removed 4 bases from V and 1 base from J; junction bases left unmatched: 4. The CDR3 loop is CASSSGGESYEQYF. CDR3 DNA sequence: TGTGCCAGCAGCTCAGGGGGTGAATCCTACGAGCAGTACTTC.

The chain recombines TRBV13 with TRBJ2-3, with D possibly matching TRBD2 (6 bases). CDR1 and CDR2 (germline): PRHDT, FYEKMQ (reference sequence). The CDR3 is 15 amino acids. The ends were cut back, 2 bases at V and 1 base at J, with 10 bases in the middle. The CDR3 loop is CASSLYPGGTDTQYF. DNA for the CDR3: TGTGCCAGCAGCTTATATCCGGGGGGCACAGATACGCAGTATTTT.

This chain uses TRBV7-9 with TRBJ1-4; D unresolved. Germline CDR1 SEHNR, CDR2 FQNEAQ (reference sequence). The CDR3 length is 15 residues. V was trimmed by 5 bases and J by 0 bases, leaving 10 bases between them. The CDR3 loop is CASSPLEATNEKLFF. Written as DNA, the CDR3 is TGTGCCAGCAGCCCCCTGGAGGCAACTAATGAAAAACTGTTTTTT.

The sample holds a few counts of this clonotype. V is TRBV27 and J is TRBJ2-7, with 8 bases aligning to TRBD1. Per germline, CDR1 MNHEY and CDR2 SMNVEV (reference sequence). This CDR3 region has 14 residues. Trimming cost V 6 bases and J 2 bases; bases outside gene matches: 6. This chain's CDR3 is CASRESRGPYEQYF. For the CDR3, the DNA is TGTGCCAGCAGGGAAAGCAGGGGGCCCTACGAGCAGTACTTC.

The chain couples TRBV11-3 to TRBJ2-2; 11 nucleotides match TRBD2. The junction had 3 bases not matched to a gene; V was cut back by 5 bases and J by 1 base. CDR1 and CDR2 (germline): SGHNT, YENEEA. This CDR3 region has 16 residues. The CDR3 region has the DNA TGTGCCAGCAGCCCAACTAGCGGGGGGAACACCGGGGAGCTGTTTTTT. It codes for CASSPTSGGNTGELFF.

This clonotype was seen ten or more times. The chain combines TRBV7-2 with TRBJ1-1; D is unclear. The V gene lost 7 bases and the J gene lost 4 bases, with 16 bases spanning the gap. Germline CDR1 and CDR2: SGHTA and FQGNSA. This CDR3 has 14 residues. The CDR3 reads CASTPGGGGTEAFF. The CDR3, as DNA: TGTGCCAGCACCCCCGGAGGCGGCGGCACTGAAGCTTTCTTT. The full variable domain, in which reference TRBV7-2 and TRBJ1-1 provide the parts outside the CDR3, is GAGVSQSPSNKVTEKGKDVELRCDPISGHTALYWYRQSLGQGLEFLIYFQGNSAPDKSGLPSDRFSAERTGGSVSTLTIQRTQQEDSAVYLCASTPGGGGTEAFFGQGTRLTVV.

This clonotype has a handful of counts. This sequence joins TRBV7-9 and TRBJ1-4, with TRBD1 as a possible D gene (5 bases). Germline-derived CDR1 and CDR2 are SEHNR and FQNEAQ (reference sequence). Trimming took 5 bases from V and 12 from J, leaving 25 bases between them. This CDR3 is 16 amino acids long. CDR3 residues: CASSRPGLSLGAELFF. DNA of the CDR3: TGTGCCAGCAGCCGACCGGGACTGTCGTTGGGTGCGGAACTGTTTTTT.

The rearrangement links TRBV6-5 to TRBJ1-2; 8 bases agree with TRBD1. Trimming cost V 5 bases and J 0 bases; bases outside gene matches: 14. The CDR3 has 18 amino acids. Germline lookup yields CDR1 MNHEY and CDR2 SVGAGI. CDR3 DNA sequence: TGTGCCAGCAGTCAACCAAGAGACAGGGGACAAACTAACTATGGCTACACCTTC. Protein sequence: CASSQPRDRGQTNYGYTF.

This clonotype has a handful of counts. The CDR3 reads CSARDFSRSSAPNEQFF. CDR3 nucleotide sequence: TGCAGTGCTAGAGATTTCTCGCGGAGTAGTGCCCCCAATGAGCAGTTCTTC. The chain combines TRBV20-1 with TRBJ2-1; D remains unclear. Germline CDR1 is DFQATT and CDR2 is SNEGSKA (reference sequence). The CDR3 has 17 residues. V lost 0 bases and J lost 6, with 21 bases in between.

This clonotype came up many times. The rearrangement joins TRBV7-2 to TRBJ2-7; a possible D gene is TRBD2 (6 bases). The CDR3 loop spans 16 amino acids. V dropped 2 bases and J dropped 1 base, with 15 bases sitting between them. Germline values: CDR1 SGHTA, CDR2 FQGNSA. The chain's CDR3 is CASSLTRDFFSYEQYF. The DNA for the CDR3 is TGTGCCAGCAGCTTAACCCGGGACTTCTTTTCCTACGAGCAGTACTTC.

This sequence joins TRBV12-3 or TRBV12-4 and TRBJ2-5; possibly TRBD2 for D (6 bases). V dropped 7 bases and J dropped 5 bases, with 14 bases sitting between them. The CDR3 runs to 13 residues. The CDR3 reads CASTLGGDETQYF. The CDR3, as DNA: TGTGCCAGCACCCTAGGCGGGGATGAGACCCAGTACTTC.

This clonotype was observed many times. The gene calls are TRBV6-2 or TRBV6-3 and TRBJ1-3, with D uncertain. The CDR3 sequence is 18 residues long. Germline assignment: CDR1 MNHEY and CDR2 SVGEGT. Trimming left V 5 bases short and J 0 bases short, with 20 bases between. CDR3 loop: CASSDRQGRLLSGNTIYF. The CDR3 coding sequence is TGTGCCAGCAGTGACCGACAAGGGCGTCTTCTCTCTGGAAACACCATATATTTT.

Ten or more counts support this clonotype. The J gene is TRBJ2-3, the V gene TRBV7-2; 10 bases align to TRBD2. Germline V CDR1 and CDR2: SGHTA, FQGNSA. The CDR3 loop spans 18 amino acids. With V trimmed by 5 bases and J by 1 base, 12 bases remained unmatched. The CDR3 loop is CASSTITVAGGGTDTQYF. As DNA, the CDR3 is TGTGCCAGCAGCACAATCACTGTAGCGGGGGGTGGCACAGATACGCAGTATTTT.

This clonotype was counted ten times or more. The chain employs TRBV29-1 and TRBJ2-5; 11 nucleotides line up with TRBD2. There are 16 residues in the CDR3. From germline, CDR1 is SQVTM and CDR2 ANQGSEA. The V gene end was trimmed by 7 bases and the J gene end by 3 bases; junction bases not matched to a gene: 13. Here the CDR3 reads CSAVPVHSGGEETQYF. Written as DNA, the CDR3 is TGCAGCGCTGTTCCTGTTCATAGCGGGGGGGAAGAGACCCAGTACTTC.

The rearrangement links TRBV3-1 to TRBJ1-6; a weak D match, TRBD1 (5 bases). From germline, CDR1 is LGHDT and CDR2 YNNKEL (reference sequence). With 0 bases removed from V and 6 bases from J, the gap between germline ends came to 9 bases. The CDR3 has 15 residues. The CDR3 nucleotides read TGTGCCAGCAGCCAAGAGGGGGAACGTAATTCACCCCTCCACTTT. Translating it yields CASSQEGERNSPLHF.

This clonotype was observed many times. The V call is TRBV19, the J call TRBJ2-1, with TRBD2 matching over 9 bases. Trimming removed 3 bases from V and 2 bases from J; junction bases left unmatched: 2. This CDR3 has 15 residues. Germline assignment: CDR1 LNHDA and CDR2 SQIVND (reference sequence). This chain's CDR3 is CASSIAGGTYNEQFF. Written as DNA, the CDR3 is TGTGCCAGTAGTATCGCGGGGGGGACCTACAATGAGCAGTTCTTC. Full variable domain (outside the CDR3, taken from reference TRBV19 and TRBJ2-1): DGGITQSPKYLFRKEGQNVTLSCEQNLNHDAMYWYRQDPGQGLRLIYYSQIVNDFQKGDIAEGYSVSREKKESFPLTVTSAQKNPTAFYLCASSIAGGTYNEQFFGPGTRLTVL.

Remarks on this clonotype: Germline is not matched at one junction end, which may reflect a read error. The chain couples TRBV7-9 to TRBJ1-2; perhaps TRBD1 as D (6 bases). Germline lookup yields CDR1 SEHNR and CDR2 FQNEAQ (reference sequence). The CDR3 loop spans 12 amino acids. In nucleotides, the CDR3 is TGTTCCAGCAGGCGGACAGTCTATGGCTACACCTTC. Translating it yields CSSRRTVYGYTF.

J is TRBJ1-1 and V is TRBV10-3; no reliable D call. CDR3 length: 12 amino acids. V was trimmed by 10 bases and J by 0 bases, leaving 9 bases between them. The germline V gene has CDR1 ENHRY and CDR2 SYGVKD. The CDR3 region has the DNA TGTGCCACCCAGACGGTGAACACTGAAGCTTTCTTT. This encodes CATQTVNTEAFF.

This clonotype was detected only a few times. This sequence joins TRBV20-1 and TRBJ2-3; maybe TRBD2 (7 bases). V dropped 6 bases and J dropped 2 bases, with 24 bases sitting between them. Per germline, CDR1 DFQATT and CDR2 SNEGSKA (reference sequence). This CDR3 has 17 amino acids. CDR3 sequence: CSARGPGLQTHTDTQYF. The CDR3 DNA is TGCAGTGCCAGGGGACCGGGACTACAGACCCACACAGATACGCAGTATTTT.

There are many counts of this clonotype. V is TRBV7-9 and J is TRBJ1-6; 11 bases are a match to TRBD1. The CDR3 sequence is 17 residues long. The V gene end was trimmed by 8 bases and the J gene end by 4 bases; junction bases not matched to a gene: 10. The germline V gene encodes CDR1 SEHNR and CDR2 FQNEAQ (reference sequence). The CDR3 DNA is TGTGCCAGCCATCGGACAGGGGGCAGGGGTTATAATTCACCCCTCCACTTT. Encoded protein: CASHRTGGRGYNSPLHF.